This TCR beta chain is from a study of regulatory T cells in long-lasting Graves disease. Many counts were recorded for this clonotype. Regarding time point: newly diagnosed GD, antithyroid drugs for less than 3 months. Making the TCR library involved RNA that had been extracted from PBMCs. The V gene's germline CDR1 is DFQATT and CDR2 SNEGSKA (reference sequence). V shed 6 bases and J shed 0 bases, with 15 bases lying between them. The CDR3 is 15 residues long. Building of the TCR beta libraries involved iRepertoire HTBI primers and Arm-PCR of CDR3 regions. TCRdb reanalysed the multiplex PCR reads using MiXCR and keeps one entry per CDR3 protein. The data show approximately 390,000 distinct CDR3 sequences, 15% to 20% seen once. Another study also made use of these data, one on T cells in Graves' hyperthyroidism and ophthalmopathy.

The chain employs TRBV20-1 and TRBJ1-3, with D perhaps matching TRBD1 (5 bases). Sequencing used peripheral blood mononuclear cells (PBMCs), obtained at new diagnosis, from a patient treated with antithyroid drugs. The receptor was derived from a woman in her late teens or twenties with Graves disease. The CDR3, as DNA: TGCAGTGCGCAGCAGGGCATTAGCTCTGGAAACACCATATATTTT. Translated: CSAQQGISSGNTIYF.